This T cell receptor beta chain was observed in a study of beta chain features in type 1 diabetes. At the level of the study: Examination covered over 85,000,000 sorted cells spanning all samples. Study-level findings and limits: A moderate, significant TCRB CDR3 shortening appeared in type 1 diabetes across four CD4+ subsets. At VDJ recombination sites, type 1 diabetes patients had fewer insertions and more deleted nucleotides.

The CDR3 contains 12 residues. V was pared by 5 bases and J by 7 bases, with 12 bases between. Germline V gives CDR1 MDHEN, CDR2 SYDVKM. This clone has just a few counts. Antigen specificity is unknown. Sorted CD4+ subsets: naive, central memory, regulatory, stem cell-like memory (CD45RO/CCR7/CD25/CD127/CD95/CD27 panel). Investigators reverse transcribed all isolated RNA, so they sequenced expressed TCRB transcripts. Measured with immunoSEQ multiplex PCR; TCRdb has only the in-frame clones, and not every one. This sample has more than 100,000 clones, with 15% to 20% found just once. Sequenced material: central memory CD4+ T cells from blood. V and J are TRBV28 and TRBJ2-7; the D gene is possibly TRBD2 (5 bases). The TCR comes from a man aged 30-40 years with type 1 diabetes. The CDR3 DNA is TGTGCCAGCAGTCTGGGAGTGGGAGAGCAGTACTTC. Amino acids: CASSLGVGEQYF. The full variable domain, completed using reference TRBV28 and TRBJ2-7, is DVKVTQSSRYLVKRTGEKVFLECVQDMDHENMFWYRQDPGLGLRLIYFSYDVKMKEKGDIPEGYSVSREKKERFSLILESASTNQTSMYLCASSLGVGEQYFGPGTRLTVT.